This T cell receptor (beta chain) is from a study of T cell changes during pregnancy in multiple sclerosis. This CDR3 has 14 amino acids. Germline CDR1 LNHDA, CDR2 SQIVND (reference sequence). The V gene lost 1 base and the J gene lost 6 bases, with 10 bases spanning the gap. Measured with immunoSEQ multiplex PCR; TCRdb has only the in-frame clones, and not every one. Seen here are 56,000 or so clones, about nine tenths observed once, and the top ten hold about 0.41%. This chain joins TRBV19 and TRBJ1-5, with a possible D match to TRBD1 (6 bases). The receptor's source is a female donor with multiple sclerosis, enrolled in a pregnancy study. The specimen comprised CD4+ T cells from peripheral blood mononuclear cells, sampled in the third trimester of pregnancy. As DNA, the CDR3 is TGTGCCAGTAGTATAGGGCAGGGGATTCAGCCCCAGCATTTT. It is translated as CASSIGQGIQPQHF.